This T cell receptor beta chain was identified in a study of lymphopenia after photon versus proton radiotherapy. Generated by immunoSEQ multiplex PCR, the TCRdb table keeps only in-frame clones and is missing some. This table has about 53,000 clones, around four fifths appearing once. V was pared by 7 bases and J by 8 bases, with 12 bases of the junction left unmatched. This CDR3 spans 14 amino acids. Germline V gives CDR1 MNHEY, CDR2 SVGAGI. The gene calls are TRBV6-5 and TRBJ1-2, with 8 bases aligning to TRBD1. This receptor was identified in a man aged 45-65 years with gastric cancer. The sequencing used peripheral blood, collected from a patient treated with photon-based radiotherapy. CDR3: CASIPDRGGRGYTF. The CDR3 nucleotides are TGTGCCAGCATTCCCGACAGGGGCGGCAGGGGCTACACCTTC.